The present T cell receptor beta chain was sequenced within a study of OX40 agonist ivuxolimab in advanced cancers. Looking at the study overall: Approximately 41% of patients had received prior checkpoint inhibitor therapy.

Per germline, CDR1 SGHTA and CDR2 FQGNSA. The CDR3 consists of 16 residues. Trimming stripped 5 bases from V and 1 base from J, with 17 bases between. Here immunoSEQ multiplex PCR was the method, and the copy in TCRdb shows in-frame clones only, minus some. The table shows roughly 75,000 clones, with 80% to 90% occurring only once. This TCR was sampled from an adult with an advanced solid tumor such as melanoma, head and neck, liver or kidney cancer. The sequencing here drew on CD4+ or CD8+ T cells sorted from blood, taken in a trial of the OX40 agonist ivuxolimab. The rearrangement joins TRBV7-2 to TRBJ1-1; TRBD1 is a possible D gene (6 bases). The CDR3 DNA reads TGTGCCAGCAGCCACCGGGACACCCCTTGGAACACTGAAGCTTTCTTT. Translating it yields CASSHRDTPWNTEAFF.